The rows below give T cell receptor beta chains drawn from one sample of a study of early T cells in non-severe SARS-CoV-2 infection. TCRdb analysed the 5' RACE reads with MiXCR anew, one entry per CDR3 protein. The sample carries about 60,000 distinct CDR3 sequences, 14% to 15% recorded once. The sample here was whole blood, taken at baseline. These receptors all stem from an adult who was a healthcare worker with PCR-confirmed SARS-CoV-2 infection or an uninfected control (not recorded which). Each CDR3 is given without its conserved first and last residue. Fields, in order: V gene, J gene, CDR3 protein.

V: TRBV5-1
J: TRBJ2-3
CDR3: ASSLAGRGADTQY

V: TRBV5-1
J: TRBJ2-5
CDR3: ASETSGRNQETQY

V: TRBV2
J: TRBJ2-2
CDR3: ASSEGSLAGGTGELF

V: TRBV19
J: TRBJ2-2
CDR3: ASSSDTSVYTGELF

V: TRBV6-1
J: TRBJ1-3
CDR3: ASGGQGLGNTIY

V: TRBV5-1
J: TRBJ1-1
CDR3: ASSLEQVGTEAF

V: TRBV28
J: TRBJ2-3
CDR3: ASSLRRTSGGYTDTQY

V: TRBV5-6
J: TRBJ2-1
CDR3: ASSSTGIGEQF

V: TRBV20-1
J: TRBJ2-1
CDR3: SARKGLPHNEQF

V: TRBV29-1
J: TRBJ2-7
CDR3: SVVISMGAYEQY

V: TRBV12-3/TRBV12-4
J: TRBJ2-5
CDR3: ASSVGQGRETQY

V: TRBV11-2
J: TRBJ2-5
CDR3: ASSLGTAFETQY

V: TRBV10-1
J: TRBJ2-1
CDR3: ASSESIAGREQF

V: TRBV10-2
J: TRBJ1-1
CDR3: ASKGGSTEAF

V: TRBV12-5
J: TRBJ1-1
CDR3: ASGLLDNPGTEAF

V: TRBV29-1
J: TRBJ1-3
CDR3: SAQLSGNTIY

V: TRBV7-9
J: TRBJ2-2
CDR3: ASRPGQGYTGELF

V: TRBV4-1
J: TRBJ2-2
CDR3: ASSRDREIGELF

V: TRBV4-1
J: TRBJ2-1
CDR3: ASSQDPGAWNEQF

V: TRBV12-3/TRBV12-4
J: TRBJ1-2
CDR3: ASSLGAPHNYGYT

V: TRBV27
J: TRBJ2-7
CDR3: ASSLSAGAWNEQY

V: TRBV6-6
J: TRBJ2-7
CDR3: ASGLAVSSYEQY

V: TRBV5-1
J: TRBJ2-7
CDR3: ASSVTGSNEQY

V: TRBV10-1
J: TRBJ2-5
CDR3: ASKGGAGNGGETQY

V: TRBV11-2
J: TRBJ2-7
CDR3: ASSIGTAPYEQY

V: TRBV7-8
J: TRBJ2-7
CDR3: ASSSRGTSSYEQY

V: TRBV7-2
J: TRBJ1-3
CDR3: ASSFADYSGNTIY

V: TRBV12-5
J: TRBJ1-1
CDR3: ASGTGTIAF

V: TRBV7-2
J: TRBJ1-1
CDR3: ASSQRQGRFMNTEAF

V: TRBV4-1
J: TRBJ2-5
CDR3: ASSQETSRETQY

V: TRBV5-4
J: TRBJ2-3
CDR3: ASSLDITSSTDTQY

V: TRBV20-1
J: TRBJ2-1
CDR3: SVRSLAGGDYNEQF

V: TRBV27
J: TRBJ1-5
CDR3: ASSRGDIYQPQH

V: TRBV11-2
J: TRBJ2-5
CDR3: ASSLDPGHTGTQY

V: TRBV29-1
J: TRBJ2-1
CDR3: SLLTYNEQF

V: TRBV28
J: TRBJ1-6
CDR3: ASVESAGWNSPLH

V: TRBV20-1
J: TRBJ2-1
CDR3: SARDPGHQF

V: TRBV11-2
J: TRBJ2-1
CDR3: ASRQAGRRMYHEQF

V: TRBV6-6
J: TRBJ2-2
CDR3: ASTYQNGELF

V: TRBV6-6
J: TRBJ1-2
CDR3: ASYDVRGNYGYT

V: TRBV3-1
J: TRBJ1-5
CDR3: ASSQEGRPQH

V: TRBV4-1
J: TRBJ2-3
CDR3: ASSQANLGFTDTQY

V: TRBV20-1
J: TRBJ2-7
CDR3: SASLSGISYEQY

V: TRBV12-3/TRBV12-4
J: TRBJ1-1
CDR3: ASSPLGTGKMNTEAF

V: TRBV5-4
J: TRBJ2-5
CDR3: ASRHEGHLQETQY

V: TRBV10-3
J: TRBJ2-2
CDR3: AISESGNTGELF

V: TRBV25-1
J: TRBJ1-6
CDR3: ASSVKRMGHWEDSPLH

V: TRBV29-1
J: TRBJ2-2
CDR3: SVRQANTGELF

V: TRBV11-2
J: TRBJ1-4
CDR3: ASSREGNEKLF